This T cell receptor beta chain is from a study of blood T cell repertoires in COVID-19. Cohort allocation depended upon clinical history that participants reported. In the study's own analysis: Reference gene primer amplification gave estimated nucleated cell counts. Sequencing was performed with immunoSEQ multiplex PCR; in TCRdb, only in-frame clones are kept and a portion is missing. V and J calls and clone size are those listed in that table; D and trimming were worked out from the DNA. In the table there are tens of thousands of clones, 88% of which are singletons. The CDR3 spans 14 residues. The germline CDR1 and CDR2 sequences are MNHEY and SVGEGT. V was clipped by 5 bases and J by 7 bases, with 15 bases between them.

The clonotype originates from a woman aged 40-49 years who had recovered from COVID-19. The chain links TRBV6-2 or TRBV6-3 to TRBJ1-5, with D perhaps TRBD1 (5 bases). Sequencing used PBMCs or T cells enriched from blood (not recorded which). CDR3 nucleotides: TGTGCCAGCAGTCGCCAGTTGGGGGGACAGCCCCAGCATTTT. This sequence encodes CASSRQLGGQPQHF.